What follows are 23 T cell receptor beta chains derived from one specimen sequenced in a study of blood T cell repertoires in COVID-19 (dated by TCRdb to 2018 to 2020). Receptor libraries were prepared by the immunoSEQ multiplex PCR assay. TCRdb retrieved this table from immuneACCESS and kept in-frame rearrangements only. Not all clones are present; in checked studies, unresolved V genes account for under half, and no reason is known for the remainder. This sample comprises a few hundred thousand clones, about four fifths of them detected only once. The top ten constitute roughly 5.3% of the sample. The specimen was PBMCs or T cells enriched from blood (not recorded which). These receptor sequences come from a man aged 40-49 years who had been exposed to COVID-19.

This sequence joins TRBV6-1 and TRBJ2-7; 7 bases align to TRBD2. V lost 3 bases to trimming and J lost 1 base; unmatched junction nucleotides: 6. The CDR3 spans 15 residues. Germline CDR1 is MNHNS and CDR2 is SASEGT. The CDR3: CASSDLAGVSYEQYF. CDR3 in DNA: TGTGCCAGCAGTGATCTTGCGGGAGTGTCCTACGAGCAGTACTTC.

CDR3 DNA sequence: TGTGCCAGCAGGCAGGGGGCTTCACCCCTCCACTTT. Amino acid sequence: CASRQGASPLHF. The chain is built from TRBV2 and TRBJ1-6; 8 bases are a match to TRBD1. CDR3 length equals 12 residues. V shed 6 bases, J shed 9 bases, and the junction held 1 base outside the gene matches. Germline CDR1 reads SNHLY; CDR2 reads FYNNEI.

The sample holds many counts of this clone. This chain joins TRBV10-3 and TRBJ1-5; D remains unclear. The germline V and J ends were trimmed by 0 bases and 9 bases, with 21 bases remaining between them. CDR3 size: 17 residues. CDR1 is ENHRY and CDR2 is SYGVKD in the germline V gene. The CDR3: CAISESPRTFSSPPQHF. The CDR3 nucleotides are TGTGCCATCAGTGAGTCCCCTCGGACGTTCTCTAGCCCGCCCCAGCATTTT.

The V gene is TRBV7-3, the J gene TRBJ1-6, with D unresolved. Trimming stripped 0 bases from V and 13 bases from J, with 7 bases between. This CDR3 has 12 residues. Germline CDR1 is SGHTA and CDR2 is FQGTGA. The chain's CDR3 is CASSLTGGPLHF. For the CDR3, the DNA is TGTGCCAGCAGCTTAACCGGTGGTCCCCTCCACTTT.

The rearrangement links TRBV19 to TRBJ1-1; no firm D call. V was cut by 2 bases and J by 7 bases, with 8 bases left in between. From germline, CDR1 is LNHDA and CDR2 SQIVND (reference sequence). CDR3 length equals 12 residues. CDR3 in amino acids: CASSIPGFEAFF. The CDR3, as DNA: TGTGCCAGTAGTATACCCGGGTTTGAAGCTTTCTTT.

The chain employs TRBV18 and TRBJ1-5; a weak D match, TRBD1 (5 bases). Germline V CDR1 and CDR2: KGHSH, LQKENI. The CDR3 covers 13 residues. The ends were cut back, 6 bases at V and 7 bases at J, with 13 bases in the middle. DNA of the CDR3: TGTGCCAGCTCTAGGGGAGGCAGCCAGCCCCAGCATTTT. This gives the protein CASSRGGSQPQHF.

In its sample, this clone was seen a few times. V and J are TRBV6-5 and TRBJ2-1, with D perhaps matching TRBD1 (6 bases). This CDR3 has 13 residues. Germline loops: CDR1 MNHEY, CDR2 SVGAGI. Trimming took off 7 bases at V and 8 bases at J, with 15 bases between the two ends. The CDR3 sequence: CASMIQGRDEQFF. CDR3 bases: TGTGCCAGCATGATTCAGGGGAGAGATGAGCAGTTCTTC.

For this clone: Compared with germline, one end of the junction differs, possibly owing to a read error. The chain combines TRBV7-2 with TRBJ2-1, with 7 bases aligning to TRBD2. The CDR3 is 16 residues long. The germline V gene has CDR1 SGHTA and CDR2 FQGNSA. Here the CDR3 reads CASSWGGLSQYSEQFF. The CDR3 nucleotides are TGTGCCAGCAGCTGGGGGGGACTGTCACAATACAGTGAGCAGTTCTTC. Filled out from reference TRBV7-2 and TRBJ2-1, the complete variable domain reads GAGVSQSPSNKVTEKGKDVELRCDPISGHTALYWYRQSLGQGLEFLIYFQGNSAPDKSGLPSDRFSAERTGGSVSTLTIQRTQQEDSAVYLCASSWGGLSQYSEQFFGPGTRLTVL.

This clone has a single count. This chain links TRBV10-3 with TRBJ2-7, with D maybe TRBD1 (6 bases). CDR3 size: 12 residues. The germline gives CDR1 ENHRY, CDR2 SYGVKD. V was pared by 6 bases and J by 4 bases, with 10 bases between. This CDR3 reads CAISSRGYEQYF. CDR3 sequence (DNA): TGTGCCATCAGCTCCAGGGGATACGAGCAGTACTTC.

The table lists this clone with a few counts. The V gene is TRBV6-1, the J gene TRBJ1-5, with D possibly being TRBD1 (6 bases). This CDR3 has 13 amino acids. The V end lost 1 base, the J end lost 6 bases, and 7 bases lay between the germline ends. Germline V lookup: CDR1 MNHNS, CDR2 SASEGT. The CDR3 is CASSEDRVQPQHF. CDR3 nucleotides: TGTGCCAGCAGTGAAGACAGGGTTCAGCCCCAGCATTTT.

The J gene is TRBJ1-2, the V gene TRBV11-2, with 7 bases fitting TRBD1. CDR3 length equals 19 residues. Trimming removed 2 bases from V and 2 bases from J; junction bases left unmatched: 17. Looked up from germline, CDR1 is SGHAT and CDR2 is FQNNGV. The CDR3: CASSLLRSPLRQGNYGYTF. The CDR3 DNA reads TGTGCCAGCAGCTTACTCAGATCGCCCTTAAGACAGGGCAACTATGGCTACACCTTC. The whole variable domain, filled in from reference TRBV11-2 and TRBJ1-2, reads EAGVAQSPRYKIIEKRQSVAFWCNPISGHATLYWYQQILGQGPKLLIQFQNNGVVDDSQLPKDRFSAERLKGVDSTLKIQPAKLEDSAVYLCASSLLRSPLRQGNYGYTFGSGTRLTVV.

The J gene is TRBJ1-5, the V gene TRBV6-5; possible D gene TRBD1, 6 bases. Trimming left V 4 bases short and J 11 bases short, with 21 bases between. Germline values: CDR1 MNHEY, CDR2 SVGAGI. The CDR3 loop spans 15 amino acids. The CDR3 DNA reads TGTGCCAGCAGTTTACGGCCAGGGGTTAAGGTTGCCCAGCATTTT. It translates to CASSLRPGVKVAQHF.

V is TRBV5-8 and J is TRBJ1-4; TRBD1 matches at 8 bases. CDR1 and CDR2 (germline): SGHTS, YDEGEE. V shed 2 bases, J shed 0 bases, and the junction held 3 bases outside the gene matches. The CDR3 has 16 amino acids. CDR3: CASSLNRGATNEKLFF. The CDR3 DNA reads as TGTGCCAGCAGCTTAAACAGGGGGGCAACTAATGAAAAACTGTTTTTT.

The rearrangement uses TRBV30 and TRBJ1-3, with 7 bases fitting TRBD1. After removal of 5 bases from V and 1 base from J, the junction contained 5 bases not matched to a gene. The CDR3 extends over 14 amino acids. CDR1 and CDR2 from the germline V gene are GTSNPN and SVGIG (reference sequence). CDR3 coding DNA: TGTGCCTGGTGTCAGGGGGTTTCTGGAAACACCATATATTTT. Translated: CAWCQGVSGNTIYF.

The V gene is TRBV19, the J gene TRBJ2-2, with unresolved D. CDR3 length: 12 amino acids. Trimming cost V 3 bases and J 5 bases, with 4 bases left between them. Looked up from germline, CDR1 is LNHDA and CDR2 is SQIVND (reference sequence). This CDR3 is CASSIATGELFF. The CDR3 DNA sequence: TGTGCCAGTAGTATCGCGACCGGGGAGCTGTTTTTT.

The chain couples TRBV4-2 to TRBJ1-1; D gene uncertain. The CDR3 is made up of 14 amino acids. V lost 3 bases to trimming and J lost 6 bases, with 14 bases between them. Looked up from germline, CDR1 is LGHNA and CDR2 is YNFKEQ. For the CDR3, the DNA is TGTGCCAGCAGCCAGGATACCGGGCGGGCTGAAGCTTTCTTT. Its protein is CASSQDTGRAEAFF.

The chain links TRBV30 to TRBJ1-5; D is perhaps TRBD1 (5 bases). The germline gives CDR1 GTSNPN, CDR2 SVGIG (reference sequence). The CDR3 sequence is 17 residues long. Trimming removed 0 bases at V and 2 bases at J, with 17 bases between. The CDR3 DNA follows: TGTGCCTGGAGTGTATATCTGGGTCAAGGGGGCAATCAGCCCCAGCATTTT. The encoded protein is CAWSVYLGQGGNQPQHF.

The rearrangement links TRBV14 to TRBJ2-3, with 8 bases fitting TRBD2. V trimming: 1 base; J trimming: 8 bases; junction bases outside the gene matches: 2. Germline values: CDR1 SGHDN, CDR2 FVKESK. The CDR3 totals 13 residues. CDR3: CASSQVAGGTQYF. The CDR3 DNA sequence: TGTGCCAGCAGCCAAGTCGCGGGGGGTACGCAGTATTTT.

CDR3 sequence reads: CASSDKPSGYTF. CDR3 coding DNA: TGTGCCAGCAGTGACAAGCCCTCTGGCTACACCTTC. This chain connects TRBV6-1 to TRBJ1-2; the D is unclear. Germline CDR1 reads MNHNS; CDR2 reads SASEGT. Deletions cut 3 bases from V and 7 bases from J, with 9 bases between. CDR3 length: 12 residues.

This clone was observed a single time. The chain has TRBV5-1 and TRBJ2-7, with 10 bases fitting TRBD2. V lost 5 bases, J lost 5 bases, and 7 bases stayed unmatched. The CDR3 spans 14 residues. Germline V gives CDR1 SGHRS, CDR2 YFSETQ. This chain's CDR3 is CASSEREGPHEQYF. CDR3 sequence (DNA): TGCGCCAGCAGTGAGCGGGAGGGCCCCCACGAGCAGTACTTC.

This clone was observed at least ten times. The chain joins TRBV11-2 to TRBJ2-7, with D possibly matching TRBD1 (6 bases). Between the trimmed V and J ends, which lost 2 bases and 2 bases, there was a span of 13 bases. This CDR3 is built from 15 residues. From germline, CDR1 is SGHAT and CDR2 FQNNGV. CDR3 bases: TGTGCCAGCAGCTTACAGGGGACGTTGGCCTACGAGCAGTACTTC. Amino acid sequence: CASSLQGTLAYEQYF. Looking up the rest from reference TRBV11-2 and TRBJ2-7 gives the full variable domain: EAGVAQSPRYKIIEKRQSVAFWCNPISGHATLYWYQQILGQGPKLLIQFQNNGVVDDSQLPKDRFSAERLKGVDSTLKIQPAKLEDSAVYLCASSLQGTLAYEQYFGPGTRLTVT.

This sequence joins TRBV10-1 and TRBJ2-7, with 9 bases aligning to TRBD2. After removal of 4 bases from V and 6 bases from J, the junction contained 7 bases not matched to a gene. The germline CDR1 and CDR2 sequences are WNHNN and SYGVQD (reference sequence). This CDR3 is 14 amino acids long. In DNA, the CDR3 is TGCGCCAGCAGTGTGCTAGCGGGAATCGGCGAGCAGTACTTC. Its translation is CASSVLAGIGEQYF.

This clone showed up just once. DNA of the CDR3: TGTGCCAGCAGTTACTCGGGACTACAAGTCTATGAGCAGTTCTTC. It translates to CASSYSGLQVYEQFF. The chain is built from TRBV6-5 and TRBJ2-1; TRBD2 aligns across 7 bases. CDR1 MNHEY and CDR2 SVGAGI come from the germline V gene. The V and J ends lost 0 bases and 8 bases, in that order; junction bases with no gene match: 7. CDR3 length: 15 amino acids.